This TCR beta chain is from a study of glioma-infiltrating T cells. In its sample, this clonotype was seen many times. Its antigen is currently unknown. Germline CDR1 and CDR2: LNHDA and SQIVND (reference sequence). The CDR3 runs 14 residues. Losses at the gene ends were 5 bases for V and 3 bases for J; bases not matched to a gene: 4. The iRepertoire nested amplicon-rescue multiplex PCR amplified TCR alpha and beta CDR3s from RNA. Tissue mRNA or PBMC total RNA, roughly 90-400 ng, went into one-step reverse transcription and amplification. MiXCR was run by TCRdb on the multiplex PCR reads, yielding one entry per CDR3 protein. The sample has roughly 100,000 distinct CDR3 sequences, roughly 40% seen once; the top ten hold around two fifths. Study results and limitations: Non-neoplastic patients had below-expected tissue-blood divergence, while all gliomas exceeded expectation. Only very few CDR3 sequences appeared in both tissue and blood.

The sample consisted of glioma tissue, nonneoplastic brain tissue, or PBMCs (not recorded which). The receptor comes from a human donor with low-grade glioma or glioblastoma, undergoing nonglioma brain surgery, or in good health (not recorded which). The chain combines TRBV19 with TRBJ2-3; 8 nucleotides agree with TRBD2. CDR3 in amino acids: CASSVLAGTDTQYF. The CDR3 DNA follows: TGTGCCAGTAGTGTGCTAGCGGGTACAGATACGCAGTATTTT.